Many counts were recorded for the clone carrying this TCR beta chain. Its antigen is unknown. This CDR3 region has 13 residues. V lost 1 base and J lost 2, with 6 bases in between. This sample was included in a study of T cells after yellow fever vaccination. Study results and caveats: Most primary-vaccination clones reappeared after the booster (about 96% CD4, roughly 90% CD8).

Using its own MiXCR run on the 5' RACE reads, TCRdb lists one record per CDR3 protein. Of a few hundred thousand distinct CDR3 sequences in the sample, 4.1% were seen once. The clonotype originates from a man in his late teens or twenties who received the YFV17D yellow fever vaccine. Material: PBMCs, obtained 5 days after the yellow fever booster vaccination. The V and J genes are TRBV12-3 or TRBV12-4 and TRBJ2-7, with D tentatively TRBD2 (5 bases). CDR3 nucleotides: TGTGCCAGCAGTTTAGGGGAGCCCTACGAGCAGTACGTC. Translating gives CASSLGEPYEQYV.